These 20 T cell receptor beta chains share one sample of origin, sequenced in a study of cytomegalovirus exposure and HLA in healthy donors. PCR employed 60 Vbeta and 13 Jbeta primers. Assay: immunoSEQ multiplex PCR; the TCRdb copy retains only in-frame clones and omits some. The sample consists of fewer than 120,000 clones, around 88% of them appearing once. Material: PBMCs. The receptor set was obtained from a man aged 40-55 years in good health and CMV-seronegative.

The rearrangement links TRBV5-1 to TRBJ2-1; 10 positions match TRBD2. The CDR3 contains 15 residues. V shed 2 bases and J 6 bases; nucleotides not matched to a gene: 5. CDR1 is SGHRS and CDR2 is YFSETQ in the germline V gene. The CDR3 region is CASSFLAGAANEQFF. The CDR3 bases are TGCGCCAGCAGCTTTCTAGCGGGGGCCGCCAATGAGCAGTTCTTC.

The chain has TRBV29-1 and TRBJ2-1, with TRBD1 as a possible D gene (6 bases). From germline, CDR1 is SQVTM and CDR2 ANQGSEA. V shed 7 bases and J shed 2 bases, with 9 bases lying between them. CDR3 length: 12 amino acids. The CDR3 DNA sequence: TGCAGCGCTGACAGGACCTACAATGAGCAGTTCTTC. Translated: CSADRTYNEQFF.

The chain recombines TRBV19 with TRBJ2-6; 11 bases line up with TRBD1. V was clipped by 4 bases and J by 9 bases; unmatched bases: 11. Germline CDR1 reads LNHDA; CDR2 reads SQIVND (reference sequence). The CDR3 consists of 17 residues. CDR3 nucleotide sequence: TGTGCCAGTAGTACCTCGGACAGGGGGCATTCGGGCAACGTCCTGACTTTC. This gives the protein CASSTSDRGHSGNVLTF.

The V call is TRBV5-1, the J call TRBJ1-1; a weak D match, TRBD1 (6 bases). This CDR3 has 15 residues. The V end lost 1 base, the J end lost 5 bases, and 15 bases lay between the germline ends. Germline lookup yields CDR1 SGHRS and CDR2 YFSETQ. The chain's CDR3 is CASSLKGPGVTEAFF. The CDR3 DNA follows: TGCGCCAGCAGCTTGAAGGGGCCAGGGGTTACTGAAGCTTTCTTT.

In its sample, this clone was seen once. The chain combines TRBV6-5 with TRBJ2-7; D is unresolved. The CDR3 extends over 15 amino acids. Germline CDR1 reads MNHEY; CDR2 reads SVGAGI. V was cut by 2 bases and J by 0 bases, with 11 bases left in between. DNA for the CDR3: TGTGCCAGCAGTTACCGCCGCAAGAGCTCCTACGAGCAGTACTTC. It yields the protein CASSYRRKSSYEQYF.

The chain recombines TRBV6-5 with TRBJ1-1, with D tentatively TRBD1 (6 bases). Between the trimmed V and J ends, which lost 0 bases and 7 bases, there was a span of 9 bases. CDR1 MNHEY and CDR2 SVGAGI come from the germline V gene. This CDR3 is 13 amino acids long. The DNA for the CDR3 is TGTGCCAGCAGTTACTCAGGACAGATTGAAGCTTTCTTT. Protein: CASSYSGQIEAFF.

This clone was seen only a few times. V is TRBV6-1 and J is TRBJ1-4; 9 nucleotides line up with TRBD1. The CDR3 covers 14 residues. V dropped 4 bases and J dropped 6; count of bases not matched to a gene: 3. Germline V gives CDR1 MNHNS, CDR2 SASEGT. The CDR3 protein is CASSVRDRDEKLFF. The CDR3 DNA sequence: TGTGCCAGCAGTGTGCGGGACAGGGATGAAAAACTGTTTTTT.

Here the CDR3 DNA reads TGTGCCAGCAGTTTACCCGGGGAGCAGTACTTC. Its protein is CASSLPGEQYF. The V gene is TRBV28, the J gene TRBJ2-7; D is unresolved. Trimming left V 2 bases short and J 7 bases short, with 6 bases between. There are 11 residues in the CDR3. Germline V gene lookup returns CDR1 MDHEN and CDR2 SYDVKM.

V usage is TRBV19 and J usage is TRBJ1-5, with TRBD1 matching 8 bases. Germline V CDR1 and CDR2: LNHDA, SQIVND (reference sequence). The length of the CDR3 is 15 residues. V lost 3 bases to trimming and J lost 1 base; unmatched junction nucleotides: 2. The CDR3: CASSMTGESNQPQHF. As DNA, the CDR3 is TGTGCCAGTAGTATGACAGGGGAAAGCAATCAGCCCCAGCATTTT.

The chain couples TRBV6-5 to TRBJ2-7, with TRBD1 identical over 7 bases. J was trimmed by 3 bases and V by 2 bases; bases with no gene match: 4. CDR3 length: 14 residues. In germline, CDR1 is MNHEY, CDR2 SVGAGI. In DNA form, the CDR3 reads TGTGCCAGCAGTTACGGAGCAGGGGGCTACGAGCAGTACTTC. Translation gives CASSYGAGGYEQYF.

The V and J genes are TRBV28 and TRBJ1-2, with 7 bases identical to TRBD1. V lost 3 bases to trimming and J lost 6 bases; unmatched junction nucleotides: 4. Per germline, CDR1 MDHEN and CDR2 SYDVKM. The CDR3 spans 13 residues. The CDR3 sequence is CASSLGTANGYTF. CDR3 nucleotides: TGTGCCAGCAGTTTGGGGACAGCTAATGGCTACACCTTC.

This rearrangement joins TRBV14 to TRBJ2-3; TRBD2 aligns across 7 bases. The CDR3 totals 16 residues. Germline assignment: CDR1 SGHDN and CDR2 FVKESK. V lost 3 bases to trimming and J lost 2 bases; unmatched junction nucleotides: 8. The CDR3 loop reads CASSHRPRDYTDTQYF. CDR3 sequence (DNA): TGTGCCAGCAGCCATAGACCCCGGGACTACACAGATACGCAGTATTTT.

This chain links TRBV7-2 with TRBJ1-1; TRBD1 might be the D (5 bases). Trimming left V 1 base short and J 2 bases short, with 14 bases between. CDR1 is SGHTA and CDR2 is FQGNSA in the germline V gene. CDR3 length: 16 amino acids. The CDR3 spells CASSLDSRARNTEAFF. The CDR3 DNA is TGTGCCAGCAGCTTAGATTCCAGGGCGAGAAACACTGAAGCTTTCTTT.

The J gene is TRBJ2-2, the V gene TRBV11-2; D is perhaps TRBD2 (6 bases). This CDR3 region has 17 residues. Germline CDR1 SGHAT, CDR2 FQNNGV. Trimming took off 5 bases at V and 2 bases at J, with 18 bases between the two ends. The CDR3: CASSPRGGRGNTGELFF. CDR3 sequence (DNA): TGTGCCAGCAGCCCCCGCGGCGGGCGGGGTAACACCGGGGAGCTGTTTTTT. Together with reference TRBV11-2 and TRBJ2-2, the CDR3 gives the full variable domain: EAGVAQSPRYKIIEKRQSVAFWCNPISGHATLYWYQQILGQGPKLLIQFQNNGVVDDSQLPKDRFSAERLKGVDSTLKIQPAKLEDSAVYLCASSPRGGRGNTGELFFGEGSRLTVL.

V and J are TRBV28 and TRBJ1-2; D possibly corresponds to TRBD1 (6 bases). The CDR3 extends over 14 amino acids. CDR1 MDHEN and CDR2 SYDVKM come from the germline V gene. The V gene lost 4 bases and the J gene lost 2 bases, with 11 bases spanning the gap. CDR3 amino acids: CASSSRTANYGYTF. The DNA for the CDR3 is TGTGCCAGCAGTTCCCGGACAGCGAACTATGGCTACACCTTC.

The J gene is TRBJ2-2, the V gene TRBV5-4; D gene unclear. With 2 bases removed from V and 6 bases from J, the gap between germline ends came to 14 bases. CDR1 and CDR2 (germline): SGHNT, YYREEE (reference sequence). This CDR3 has 15 amino acids. The CDR3 DNA reads as TGTGCCAGCAGCTTCCCCAGCGAAGCCCCCGGGGAGCTGTTTTTT. Translated, it gives CASSFPSEAPGELFF.

The chain carries TRBV30 and TRBJ1-1, with a possible D match to TRBD1 (5 bases). This CDR3 is built from 13 residues. Per germline, CDR1 GTSNPN and CDR2 SVGIG (reference sequence). The V gene lost 6 bases and the J gene lost 2 bases, with 13 bases spanning the gap. Here the CDR3 DNA reads TGTGCCTGTGGTGGGGCAGGAAACACTGAAGCTTTCTTT. This gives the protein CACGGAGNTEAFF.

The chain has TRBV29-1 and TRBJ1-2; D possibly corresponds to TRBD1 (5 bases). V was shortened by 6 bases and J by 6 bases, with 11 bases between the two germline ends. The germline CDR1 and CDR2 sequences are SQVTM and ANQGSEA. CDR3 length: 11 residues. CDR3 nucleotide sequence: TGCAGCGTCCAGGGTGGAAATGGCTACACCTTC. Translating gives CSVQGGNGYTF.

The rearrangement links TRBV21-1 to TRBJ2-3; TRBD1, the table's D call, was not compared with the DNA. TRBV21-1 counts as a pseudogene. The CDR3 sequence is 15 residues long. DNA for the CDR3: TGTGCCAGCAGCAAAGCCACAGGGAGCACAGATACGCAGTATTTT. This encodes CASSKATGSTDTQYF.

The chain uses TRBV6-5 and TRBJ1-5, with D tentatively TRBD1 (6 bases). Trimming removed 10 bases from V and 2 bases from J, with 15 bases in between. The CDR3 length is 14 residues. Germline CDR1 MNHEY, CDR2 SVGAGI. Here the CDR3 DNA reads TGTGCCACCCAGACTGGGGGCGGCAATCAGCCCCAGCATTTT. Protein sequence: CATQTGGGNQPQHF.